Following are 26 T cell receptor beta chains from one sample sequenced in a study of blood T cell repertoires in COVID-19. Only in-frame clones appear in the TCRdb table, and some are missing; sequencing was by immunoSEQ multiplex PCR. The data show some 120,000 clones, approximately 89% seen once. Sequenced sample: peripheral blood. The receptors here all came from a woman in her sixties with acute or convalescent COVID-19.

This rearrangement joins TRBV18 to TRBJ1-3, with D tentatively TRBD1 (5 bases). This CDR3 contains 14 residues. The V end was cut by 3 bases, the J end by 0 bases, with 6 bases between. Germline assignment: CDR1 KGHSH and CDR2 LQKENI. The CDR3: CASSPDNSGNTIYF. CDR3 in DNA: TGTGCCAGCTCACCGGACAACTCTGGAAACACCATATATTTT. The full variable domain, with the rest looked up from reference TRBV18 and TRBJ1-3, is NAGVMQNPRHLVRRRGQEARLRCSPMKGHSHVYWYRQLPEEGLKFMVYLQKENIIDESGMPKERFSAEFPKEGPSILRIQQVVRGDSAAYFCASSPDNSGNTIYFGEGSWLTVV.

This clone was counted only a few times. The chain is built from TRBV19 and TRBJ2-5; 7 bases fit TRBD2. This CDR3 is built from 13 residues. V lost 8 bases to trimming and J lost 5 bases; unmatched junction nucleotides: 8. Germline V gene data show CDR1 as LNHDA and CDR2 as SQIVND (reference sequence). The CDR3 is CASGGSGTETQYF. CDR3 nucleotides: TGTGCCAGTGGGGGGAGCGGGACGGAGACCCAGTACTTC.

The chain has TRBV6-5 and TRBJ2-5; maybe TRBD1 (6 bases). Trimming left V 7 bases short and J 0 bases short, with 12 bases between. This CDR3 contains 14 residues. Germline CDR1 is MNHEY and CDR2 is SVGAGI. CDR3 in amino acids: CASISQGYQETQYF. DNA of the CDR3: TGTGCCAGCATCTCACAGGGCTACCAAGAGACCCAGTACTTC.

V usage is TRBV11-3 and J usage is TRBJ1-1; possibly TRBD1 for D (5 bases). Trimming removed 0 bases from V and 1 base from J, with 6 bases in between. Germline V gene lookup returns CDR1 SGHNT and CDR2 YENEEA. The CDR3 has 14 amino acids. The CDR3: CASSLEGPNTEAFF. In DNA form, the CDR3 reads TGTGCCAGCAGCTTAGAGGGGCCGAACACTGAAGCTTTCTTT.

The V and J genes are TRBV7-3 and TRBJ2-7; D is unresolved. The V end lost 2 bases, the J end lost 1 base, and 6 bases lay between the germline ends. The CDR3 is 13 amino acids. CDR1 and CDR2 from the germline V gene are SGHTA and FQGTGA. This CDR3 is CASSLAHSYEQYF. The CDR3, as DNA: TGTGCCAGCAGCTTAGCACATTCCTACGAGCAGTACTTC.

V gene TRBV12-3 or TRBV12-4 combines with J gene TRBJ2-6, with D perhaps matching TRBD2 (5 bases). The V gene lost 9 bases and the J gene lost 4 bases, with 10 bases spanning the gap. The CDR3 contains 13 residues. The chain's CDR3 is CASWTGGANVLTF. The DNA of the CDR3 is TGTGCCAGTTGGACGGGAGGGGCCAACGTCCTGACTTTC.

The gene calls are TRBV19 and TRBJ1-2; no firm D call. Trimming stripped 4 bases from V and 6 bases from J, with 12 bases between. The CDR3 covers 13 residues. CDR1 and CDR2 (germline): LNHDA, SQIVND (reference sequence). Here the CDR3 reads CASSTTPRDGYTF. The CDR3 DNA is TGTGCCAGTAGTACTACGCCGCGGGATGGCTACACCTTC.

The V gene is TRBV6-2 or TRBV6-3, the J gene TRBJ1-4; D is uncertain. The V gene's germline CDR1 is MNHEY and CDR2 SVGEGT. V shed 5 bases and J shed 5 bases, with 12 bases lying between them. CDR3 length equals 14 residues. The CDR3 DNA sequence: TGTGCCAGCAGTCCCCCGAACAGAAATGAAAAACTGTTTTTT. It specifies CASSPPNRNEKLFF.

This chain uses TRBV6-4 with TRBJ2-1, with a possible D match to TRBD2 (6 bases). V lost 6 bases, J lost 0 bases, and 9 bases lay in between. The germline V gene has CDR1 MRHNA and CDR2 SNTAGT. The CDR3 runs to 14 residues. CDR3 nucleotides: TGTGCCAGCAGCCGGGGGAGCTCCTACAATGAGCAGTTCTTC. Encoded protein: CASSRGSSYNEQFF.

This clone was seen only once. This chain joins TRBV5-4 and TRBJ1-2, with TRBD1 matching over 9 bases. CDR3 length: 14 amino acids. CDR1 is SGHNT, CDR2 YYREEE, per germline (reference sequence). J lost 7 bases, V lost 4 bases, and 8 bases had no gene match. DNA for the CDR3: TGTGCCAGCAGCCCGATGGGACAGGGAGTTGGCTACACCTTC. Its translation is CASSPMGQGVGYTF. The full variable domain, in which reference TRBV5-4 and TRBJ1-2 provide the parts outside the CDR3, is ETGVTQSPTHLIKTRGQQVTLRCSSQSGHNTVSWYQQALGQGPQFIFQYYREEENGRGNFPPRFSGLQFPNYSSELNVNALELDDSALYLCASSPMGQGVGYTFGSGTRLTVV.

The chain employs TRBV5-1 and TRBJ2-6; TRBD1 agrees at 9 bases. This CDR3 is built from 16 residues. The V gene end was trimmed by 7 bases and the J gene end by 0 bases; junction bases not matched to a gene: 5. Germline values: CDR1 SGHRS, CDR2 YFSETQ. CDR3 region: CASEGTGRSGANVLTF. In nucleotides, the CDR3 is TGCGCCAGCGAAGGGACAGGGCGCTCTGGGGCCAACGTCCTGACTTTC.

V and J are TRBV7-2 and TRBJ2-2, with no clear D. CDR3 size: 13 residues. Germline V gene data show CDR1 as SGHTA and CDR2 as FQGNSA. Trimming stripped 4 bases from V and 4 bases from J, with 7 bases between. The CDR3 loop reads CASSSYSTGELFF. DNA of the CDR3: TGTGCCAGCAGCTCGTACAGCACCGGGGAGCTGTTTTTT.

V usage is TRBV5-1 and J usage is TRBJ1-4, with TRBD1 identical over 7 bases. Germline assignment: CDR1 SGHRS and CDR2 YFSETQ. V lost 4 bases to trimming and J lost 5 bases; unmatched junction nucleotides: 8. This CDR3 has 15 amino acids. In DNA, the CDR3 is TGCGCCAGCAGCCGACAGGGTCAAAGGAATGAAAAACTGTTTTTT. It encodes CASSRQGQRNEKLFF.

The chain carries TRBV5-1 and TRBJ2-7; D possibly corresponds to TRBD1 (6 bases). The CDR3 covers 13 residues. Per germline, CDR1 SGHRS and CDR2 YFSETQ. V gave up 1 base and J gave up 6 bases, with 11 bases separating them. CDR3 coding DNA: TGCGCCAGCAGCTTGTCAACACAGGGCGAGCAGTACTTC. Residues: CASSLSTQGEQYF.

The CDR3 DNA sequence: TGTGCCAGCAGAACAGACGGGAGGTGGGGAGAGCAGTACTTC. It specifies CASRTDGRWGEQYF. The chain has TRBV7-9 and TRBJ2-7, with 7 bases matching TRBD2. The CDR3 loop spans 14 amino acids. The ends lost 6 bases at V and 7 bases at J; junction bases unmatched: 12. Looked up from germline, CDR1 is SEHNR and CDR2 is FQNEAQ (reference sequence). The full variable domain, completed using reference TRBV7-9 and TRBJ2-7, is DTGVSQNPRHKITKRGQNVTFRCDPISEHNRLYWYRQTLGQGPEFLTYFQNEAQLEKSRLLSDRFSAERPKGSFSTLEIQRTEQGDSAMYLCASRTDGRWGEQYFGPGTRLTVT.

The V gene is TRBV11-2, the J gene TRBJ2-5, with D maybe TRBD2 (6 bases). The CDR3 is 14 residues long. Looked up from germline, CDR1 is SGHAT and CDR2 is FQNNGV. V was trimmed by 5 bases and J by 4 bases, leaving 14 bases between them. The CDR3: CASSPLRGGETQYF. DNA for the CDR3: TGTGCCAGCAGCCCCCTAAGGGGAGGAGAGACCCAGTACTTC.

This clone was observed a single time. CDR3 DNA: TGCGCCAGCAGCCAGGGACTGGGTGGCTACACCTTC. This encodes CASSQGLGGYTF. The V gene is TRBV5-1, the J gene TRBJ1-2; maybe TRBD1 (5 bases). The length of the CDR3 is 12 residues. Germline V gene sequence: CDR1 SGHRS, CDR2 YFSETQ. V lost 4 bases, J lost 7 bases, and 11 bases lay in between.

The chain joins TRBV30 to TRBJ1-1, with 7 bases lining up with TRBD1. The CDR3 runs 14 residues. Germline V gene sequence: CDR1 GTSNPN, CDR2 SVGIG (reference sequence). V lost 6 bases and J lost 1; bases outside the gene matches: 8. The CDR3 bases are TGTGCCTGCGACAGGGCGTTGCGGAACACTGAAGCTTTCTTT. Protein sequence: CACDRALRNTEAFF.

The rearrangement uses TRBV5-1 and TRBJ1-1; D is possibly TRBD1 (5 bases). This CDR3 is built from 15 residues. CDR1 and CDR2 (germline): SGHRS, YFSETQ. Between the trimmed V and J ends, which lost 5 bases and 3 bases, there was a span of 17 bases. CDR3 nucleotides: TGCGCCAGCAGTAAGGCAGGGTATAGTGACACTGAAGCTTTCTTT. Its protein product is CASSKAGYSDTEAFF.

The chain combines TRBV5-4 with TRBJ1-2; D gene unclear. Trimming took off 6 bases at V and 13 bases at J, with 19 bases between the two ends. The CDR3 has 12 amino acids. CDR1 is SGHNT and CDR2 is YYREEE in the germline V gene (reference sequence). The CDR3 loop is CASNPFAEETTF. Written as DNA, the CDR3 is TGTGCCAGCAACCCCTTTGCAGAGGAGACCACCTTC.

Comments on this clone: Other nucleotide sequences in the sample specify the same CDR3. The V call is TRBV2, the J call TRBJ1-2; D is ambiguous. Trimming took 3 bases from V and 4 from J, leaving 9 bases between them. The germline CDR1 and CDR2 sequences are SNHLY and FYNNEI. The CDR3 has 13 residues. CDR3 region: CASSERGAYGYTF. The CDR3 DNA is TGTGCCAGCAGTGAGCGGGGAGCCTATGGCTACACCTTC.

The rearrangement uses TRBV2 and TRBJ1-2; 10 bases fit TRBD1. Looked up from germline, CDR1 is SNHLY and CDR2 is FYNNEI. The J segment lost 4 bases and the V segment lost 6 bases, leaving 8 bases of the junction unmatched. This CDR3 region has 15 residues. The CDR3 protein is CASRSGTGATYGYTF. The CDR3 nucleotides are TGTGCCAGCAGGAGTGGGACAGGGGCGACCTATGGCTACACCTTC.

The rearrangement uses TRBV6-1 and TRBJ1-4, with D hard to call. This CDR3 has 15 residues. V lost 2 bases and J 4 bases, leaving 11 bases between the germline ends. The V gene's germline CDR1 is MNHNS and CDR2 SASEGT. The DNA for the CDR3 is TGTGCCAGCAGTGAACGTTTGGCAGTTAATGAAAAACTGTTTTTT. Protein product: CASSERLAVNEKLFF.

V gene TRBV5-4 combines with J gene TRBJ1-1; the D is unclear. V shed 0 bases and J shed 6 bases, with 9 bases lying between them. Germline lookup yields CDR1 SGHNT and CDR2 YYREEE (reference sequence). The CDR3 consists of 13 residues. CDR3 bases: TGTGCCAGCAGCTTGGCCAATAGTCCTGAAGCTTTCTTT. It is translated as CASSLANSPEAFF.

J is TRBJ2-4 and V is TRBV2; maybe TRBD1 (6 bases). Germline V gene data show CDR1 as SNHLY and CDR2 as FYNNEI. The CDR3 runs to 12 residues. Deletions cut 5 bases from V and 7 bases from J, with 9 bases between. CDR3 amino acids: CASSSQGNIQYF. The DNA of the CDR3 is TGTGCCAGCAGTTCTCAGGGGAACATTCAGTACTTC.

This chain links TRBV2 with TRBJ1-2, with no clear D. Trimming left V 2 bases short and J 2 bases short, with 6 bases between. The CDR3 totals 13 residues. The V gene's germline CDR1 is SNHLY and CDR2 FYNNEI. For the CDR3, the DNA is TGTGCCAGCAGTGAAACCAGAAACTATGGCTACACCTTC. Protein product: CASSETRNYGYTF.